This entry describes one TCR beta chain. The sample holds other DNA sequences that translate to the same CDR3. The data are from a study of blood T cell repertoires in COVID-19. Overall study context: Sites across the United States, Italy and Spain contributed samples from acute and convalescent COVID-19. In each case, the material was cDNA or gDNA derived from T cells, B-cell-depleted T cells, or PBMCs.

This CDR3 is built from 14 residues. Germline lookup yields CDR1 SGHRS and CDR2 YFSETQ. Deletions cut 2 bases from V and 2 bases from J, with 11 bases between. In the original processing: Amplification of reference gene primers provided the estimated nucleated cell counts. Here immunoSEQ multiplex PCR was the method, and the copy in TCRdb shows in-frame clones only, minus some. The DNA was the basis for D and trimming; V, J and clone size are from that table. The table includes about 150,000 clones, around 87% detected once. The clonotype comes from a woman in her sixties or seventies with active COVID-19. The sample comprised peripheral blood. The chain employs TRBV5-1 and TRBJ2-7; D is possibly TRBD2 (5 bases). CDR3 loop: CASSFSGSTYEQYF. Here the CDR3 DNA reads TGCGCCAGCAGCTTTAGTGGGAGTACCTACGAGCAGTACTTC.